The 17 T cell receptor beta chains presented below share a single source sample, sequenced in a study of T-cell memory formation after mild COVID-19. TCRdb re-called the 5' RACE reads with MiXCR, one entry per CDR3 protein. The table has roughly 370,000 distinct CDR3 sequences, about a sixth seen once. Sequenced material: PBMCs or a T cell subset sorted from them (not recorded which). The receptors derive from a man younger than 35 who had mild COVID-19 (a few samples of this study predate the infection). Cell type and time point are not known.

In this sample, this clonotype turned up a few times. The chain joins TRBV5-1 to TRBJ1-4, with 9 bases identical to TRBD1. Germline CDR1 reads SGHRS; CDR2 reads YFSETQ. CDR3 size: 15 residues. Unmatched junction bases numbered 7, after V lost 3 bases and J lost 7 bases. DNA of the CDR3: TGCGCCAGCAGCTACGGGGACAGGGAAGGTGAAAAACTGTTTTTT. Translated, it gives CASSYGDREGEKLFF.

The CDR3 DNA sequence: TGTGCCAGCAGCTTTGAGCAGGGCGGATCAGATACGCAGTATTTT. This gives the protein CASSFEQGGSDTQYF. The chain links TRBV5-6 to TRBJ2-3, with D perhaps TRBD1 (5 bases). The CDR3 runs to 15 residues. Trimming cost V 2 bases and J 4 bases, with 14 bases left between them. Per the germline V gene, CDR1 is SGHDT and CDR2 is YYEEEE.

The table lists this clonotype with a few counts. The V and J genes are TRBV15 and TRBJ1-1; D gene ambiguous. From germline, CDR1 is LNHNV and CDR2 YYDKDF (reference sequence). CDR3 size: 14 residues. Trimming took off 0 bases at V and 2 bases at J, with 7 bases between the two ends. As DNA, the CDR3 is TGTGCCACCAGCAGAGATGGAGGAAACACTGAAGCTTTCTTT. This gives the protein CATSRDGGNTEAFF.

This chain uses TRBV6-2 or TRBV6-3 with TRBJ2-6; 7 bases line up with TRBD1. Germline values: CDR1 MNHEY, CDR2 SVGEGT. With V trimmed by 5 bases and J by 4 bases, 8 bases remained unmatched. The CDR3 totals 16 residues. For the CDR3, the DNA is TGTGCCAGCAGTGCCGACAGGGCCCCCGGGGCCAACGTCCTGACTTTC. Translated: CASSADRAPGANVLTF.

DNA of the CDR3: TGTGCCAGCAGCTTGGAGGACAGGGACACTGAAGCTTTCTTT. It translates to CASSLEDRDTEAFF. This chain joins TRBV5-5 and TRBJ1-1; TRBD1 matches 8 bases. The germline V gene has CDR1 SGHKS and CDR2 YYEKEE (reference sequence). CDR3 length: 14 residues. The V and J ends lost 0 bases and 3 bases, in that order; junction bases with no gene match: 1. Filled out from reference TRBV5-5 and TRBJ1-1, the complete variable domain reads DAGVTQSPTHLIKTRGQQVTLRCSPISGHKSVSWYQQVLGQGPQFIFQYYEKEERGRGNFPDRFSARQFPNYSSELNVNALLLGDSALYLCASSLEDRDTEAFFGQGTRLTVV.

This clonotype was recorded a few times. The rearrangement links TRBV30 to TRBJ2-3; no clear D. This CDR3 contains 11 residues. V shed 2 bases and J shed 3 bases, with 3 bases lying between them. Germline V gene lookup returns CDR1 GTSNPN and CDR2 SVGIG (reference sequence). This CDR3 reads CAWSSTDTQYF. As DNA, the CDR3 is TGTGCCTGGAGTAGTACAGATACGCAGTATTTT. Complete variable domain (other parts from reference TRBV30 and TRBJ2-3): SQTIHQWPATLVQPVGSPLSLECTVEGTSNPNLYWYRQAAGRGLQLLFYSVGIGQISSEVPQNLSASRPQDRQFILSSKKLLLSDSGFYLCAWSSTDTQYFGPGTRLTVL.

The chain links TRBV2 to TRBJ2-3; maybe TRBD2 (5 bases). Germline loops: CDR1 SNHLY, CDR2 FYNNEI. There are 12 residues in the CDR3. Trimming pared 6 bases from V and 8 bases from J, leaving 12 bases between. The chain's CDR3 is CASRWESRTQYF. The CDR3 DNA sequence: TGTGCCAGCAGGTGGGAGAGTCGTACGCAGTATTTT.

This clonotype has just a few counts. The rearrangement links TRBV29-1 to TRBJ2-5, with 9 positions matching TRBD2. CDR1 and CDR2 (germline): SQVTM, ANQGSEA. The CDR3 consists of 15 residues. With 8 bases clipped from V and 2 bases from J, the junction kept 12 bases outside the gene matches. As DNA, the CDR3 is TGCAGCTCGGGAGGTAGCGGGGGATTACAAGAGACCCAGTACTTC. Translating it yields CSSGGSGGLQETQYF.

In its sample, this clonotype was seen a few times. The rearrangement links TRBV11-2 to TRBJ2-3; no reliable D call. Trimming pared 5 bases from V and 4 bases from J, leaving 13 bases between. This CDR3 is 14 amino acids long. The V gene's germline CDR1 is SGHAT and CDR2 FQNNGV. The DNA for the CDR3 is TGTGCCAGCAGCCTCTTTGAATTTTCAGATACGCAGTATTTT. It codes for CASSLFEFSDTQYF.

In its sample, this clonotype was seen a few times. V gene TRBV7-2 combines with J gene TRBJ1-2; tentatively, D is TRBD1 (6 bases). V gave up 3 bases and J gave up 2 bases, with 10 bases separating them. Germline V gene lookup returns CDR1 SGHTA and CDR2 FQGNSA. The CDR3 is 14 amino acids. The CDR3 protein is CASSFGQHNYGYTF. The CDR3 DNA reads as TGTGCCAGCAGCTTCGGACAGCACAACTATGGCTACACCTTC. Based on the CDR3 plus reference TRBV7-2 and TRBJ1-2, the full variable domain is GAGVSQSPSNKVTEKGKDVELRCDPISGHTALYWYRQSLGQGLEFLIYFQGNSAPDKSGLPSDRFSAERTGGSVSTLTIQRTQQEDSAVYLCASSFGQHNYGYTFGSGTRLTVV.

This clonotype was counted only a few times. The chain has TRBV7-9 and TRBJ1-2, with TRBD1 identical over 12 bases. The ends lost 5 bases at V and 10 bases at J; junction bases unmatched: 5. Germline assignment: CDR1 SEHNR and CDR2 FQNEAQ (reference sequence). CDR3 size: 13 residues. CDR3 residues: CASSRGQGAYYTF. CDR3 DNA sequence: TGTGCCAGCAGCCGGGGACAGGGGGCTTACTACACCTTC. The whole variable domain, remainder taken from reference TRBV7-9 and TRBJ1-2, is DTGVSQNPRHKITKRGQNVTFRCDPISEHNRLYWYRQTLGQGPEFLTYFQNEAQLEKSRLLSDRFSAERPKGSFSTLEIQRTEQGDSAMYLCASSRGQGAYYTFGSGTRLTVV.

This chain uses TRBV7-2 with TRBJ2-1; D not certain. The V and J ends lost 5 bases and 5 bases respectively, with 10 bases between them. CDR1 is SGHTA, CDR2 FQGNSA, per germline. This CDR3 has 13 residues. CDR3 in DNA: TGTGCCAGCAGCCCGGGTTGGAACAATGAGCAGTTCTTC. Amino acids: CASSPGWNNEQFF.

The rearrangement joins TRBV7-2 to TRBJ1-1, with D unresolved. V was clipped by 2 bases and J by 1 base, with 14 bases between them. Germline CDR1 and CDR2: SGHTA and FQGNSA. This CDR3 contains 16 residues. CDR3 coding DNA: TGTGCCAGCAGCTTAAATGCGAGGGTAGGGAACACTGAAGCTTTCTTT. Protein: CASSLNARVGNTEAFF.

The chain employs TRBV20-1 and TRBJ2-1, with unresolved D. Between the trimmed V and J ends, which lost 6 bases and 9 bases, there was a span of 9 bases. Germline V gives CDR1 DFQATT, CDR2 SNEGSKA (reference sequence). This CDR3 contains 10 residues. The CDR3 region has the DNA TGCAGTGCGCCTACCGGTGAGCAGTTCTTC. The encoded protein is CSAPTGEQFF.

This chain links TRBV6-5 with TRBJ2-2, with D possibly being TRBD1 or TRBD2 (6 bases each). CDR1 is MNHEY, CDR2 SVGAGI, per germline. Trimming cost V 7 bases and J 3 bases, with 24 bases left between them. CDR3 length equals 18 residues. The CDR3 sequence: CASTTDRNEPGDTGELFF. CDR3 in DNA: TGTGCCAGCACTACCGACAGGAACGAACCGGGAGACACCGGGGAGCTGTTTTTT.

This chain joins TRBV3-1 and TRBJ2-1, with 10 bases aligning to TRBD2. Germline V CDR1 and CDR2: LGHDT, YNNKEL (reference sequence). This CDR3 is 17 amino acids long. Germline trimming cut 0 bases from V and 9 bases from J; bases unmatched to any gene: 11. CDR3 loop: CASSQDRQRGGRGEQFF. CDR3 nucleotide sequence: TGTGCCAGCAGCCAAGATCGACAGCGGGGGGGCCGTGGTGAGCAGTTCTTC.

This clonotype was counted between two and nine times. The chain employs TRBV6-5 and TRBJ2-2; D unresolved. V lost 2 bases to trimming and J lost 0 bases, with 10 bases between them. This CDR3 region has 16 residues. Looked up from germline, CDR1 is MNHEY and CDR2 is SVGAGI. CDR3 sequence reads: CASSYRSGPNTGELFF. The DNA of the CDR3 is TGTGCCAGCAGTTACAGGTCGGGCCCGAACACCGGGGAGCTGTTTTTT.